This T cell receptor (beta chain) comes out of a study of cytomegalovirus exposure and HLA in healthy donors. Between the trimmed V and J ends, which lost 0 bases and 8 bases, there was a span of 8 bases. Germline V CDR1 and CDR2: SGHDT, YYEEEE. This CDR3 spans 13 amino acids. Study observations and caveats: No immune exposure information besides CMV serostatus was available. Within an earlier analysis, most TCR beta V segments proved productive either about 90% or about 30% of the time. Among donors in an Asian-associated ancestry cluster, a later analysis reportedly found fewer N-insertions than the roughly 670-donor mean.

The PCR contained 60 Vbeta and 13 Jbeta primers. Only in-frame clones appear in the TCRdb table, and some are missing; sequencing was by immunoSEQ multiplex PCR. This table holds some 87,000 clones, 60% to 80% found once. This clone appeared a few times. Its antigen is still unknown. Sequencing used PBMCs. The chain uses TRBV5-6 and TRBJ1-4; D is unclear. The clonotype was recovered from a man aged 50-60 years in good health and CMV-seropositive. The CDR3 region is CASSLVPGEKLFF. DNA of the CDR3: TGTGCCAGCAGCTTGGTGCCGGGAGAAAAACTGTTTTTT.